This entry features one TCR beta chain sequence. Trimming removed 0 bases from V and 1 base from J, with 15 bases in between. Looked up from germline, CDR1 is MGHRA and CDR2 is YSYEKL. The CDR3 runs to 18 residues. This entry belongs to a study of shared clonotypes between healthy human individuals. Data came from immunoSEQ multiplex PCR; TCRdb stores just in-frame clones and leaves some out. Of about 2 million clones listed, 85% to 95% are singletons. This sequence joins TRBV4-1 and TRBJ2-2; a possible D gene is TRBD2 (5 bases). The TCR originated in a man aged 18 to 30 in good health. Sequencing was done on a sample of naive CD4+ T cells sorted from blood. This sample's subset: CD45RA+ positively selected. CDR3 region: CASSQEPGRDGNTGELFF. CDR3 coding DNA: TGCGCCAGCAGCCAAGAACCGGGAAGGGATGGGAACACCGGGGAGCTGTTTTTT.